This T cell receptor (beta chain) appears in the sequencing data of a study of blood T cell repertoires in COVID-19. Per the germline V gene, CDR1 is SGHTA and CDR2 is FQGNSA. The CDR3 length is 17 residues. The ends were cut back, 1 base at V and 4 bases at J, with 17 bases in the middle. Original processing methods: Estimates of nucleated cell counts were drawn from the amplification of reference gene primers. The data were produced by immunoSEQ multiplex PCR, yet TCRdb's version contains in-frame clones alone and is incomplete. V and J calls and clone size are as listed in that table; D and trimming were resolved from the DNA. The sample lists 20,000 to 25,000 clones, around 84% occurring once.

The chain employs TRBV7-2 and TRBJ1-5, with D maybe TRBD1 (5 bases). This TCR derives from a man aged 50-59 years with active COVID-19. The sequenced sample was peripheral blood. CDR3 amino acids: CASSLVGGTASNQPQHF. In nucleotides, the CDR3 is TGTGCCAGCAGCTTAGTAGGCGGGACGGCCTCAAATCAGCCCCAGCATTTT.